What follows are 10 T cell receptor beta chains derived from one specimen sequenced in a study of T cell repertoires in ileal Crohn's disease. Assay: immunoSEQ multiplex PCR; the TCRdb copy retains only in-frame clones and omits some. The table has some 15,000 clones, 60% seen once. Sequencing input: ileal tissue. The receptors stem from an adult with Crohn's disease.

The chain combines TRBV4-2 with TRBJ2-5; D is uncertain. The germline V gene encodes CDR1 LGHNA and CDR2 YNFKEQ. The CDR3 consists of 15 residues. The germline V and J ends were trimmed by 1 base and 1 base, with 10 bases remaining between them. This CDR3 is CASSQVSATQETQYF. CDR3 bases: TGTGCCAGCAGCCAAGTCAGCGCCACCCAAGAGACCCAGTACTTC.

The V and J genes are TRBV7-9 and TRBJ1-1, with TRBD1 as a possible D gene (5 bases). Germline loops: CDR1 SEHNR, CDR2 FQNEAQ (reference sequence). The CDR3 length is 13 residues. V was clipped by 1 base and J by 4 bases, with 7 bases between them. CDR3 protein: CASSLGTFTEAFF. CDR3 in DNA: TGTGCCAGCAGCTTAGGGACATTCACTGAAGCTTTCTTT.

V is TRBV2 and J is TRBJ2-5; D might be TRBD2 (5 bases). The CDR3 length is 17 residues. The germline gives CDR1 SNHLY, CDR2 FYNNEI. V shed 2 bases and J shed 4 bases, with 20 bases lying between them. The CDR3 DNA reads as TGTGCCAGCAGTGAATCCGGGCCCGGGGTAGGAGCAGAGACCCAGTACTTC. It yields the protein CASSESGPGVGAETQYF.

As to this clone: The identical CDR3 is also encoded by other nucleotide sequences in the sample. The chain recombines TRBV6-5 with TRBJ2-1; 8 bases are shared with TRBD2. Germline loops: CDR1 MNHEY, CDR2 SVGAGI. Trimming removed 0 bases from V and 7 bases from J; junction bases left unmatched: 2. The CDR3 covers 14 residues. The CDR3 DNA is TGTGCCAGCAGTTACTCCGGGGGGGAAAATGAGCAGTTCTTC. Protein product: CASSYSGGENEQFF.

The CDR3 sequence: CASSLQRAYEQYF. CDR3 sequence (DNA): TGTGCCAGCAGCTTACAGCGGGCCTACGAGCAGTACTTC. V is TRBV7-2 and J is TRBJ2-7; TRBD2 might be the D (6 bases). Trimming stripped 2 bases from V and 2 bases from J, with 7 bases between. Germline assignment: CDR1 SGHTA and CDR2 FQGNSA. The CDR3 contains 13 residues.

V is TRBV6-4 and J is TRBJ2-5, with D maybe TRBD1 (6 bases). Trimming stripped 5 bases from V and 2 bases from J, with 9 bases between. CDR3 length equals 13 residues. The V gene's germline CDR1 is MRHNA and CDR2 SNTAGT. CDR3 amino acids: CASSRTAQETQYF. The CDR3 nucleotides read TGTGCCAGCAGTCGGACAGCTCAAGAGACCCAGTACTTC.

The chain uses TRBV2 and TRBJ2-3; a weak D match, TRBD2 (5 bases). The CDR3 runs 12 residues. In germline, CDR1 is SNHLY, CDR2 FYNNEI. The germline V and J ends were trimmed by 6 bases and 6 bases, with 10 bases remaining between them. DNA of the CDR3: TGTGCCAGCAGCCCCGAGGGCGATACGCAGTATTTT. Its translation is CASSPEGDTQYF.

The CDR3 DNA reads as TGTGCCAGCAGTCCGCCCGGACTAGCGGGCTTAAGCACAGATACGCAGTATTTT. It translates to CASSPPGLAGLSTDTQYF. The V and J genes are TRBV27 and TRBJ2-3, with 11 nucleotides matching TRBD2. Losses at the gene ends were 5 bases for V and 0 bases for J; bases not matched to a gene: 10. The CDR3 loop spans 18 amino acids. Germline CDR1 and CDR2: MNHEY and SMNVEV (reference sequence).

The chain has TRBV7-6 and TRBJ1-1; D unclear. Germline V gives CDR1 SGHVS, CDR2 FNYEAQ. Trimming removed 1 base at V and 6 bases at J, with 15 bases between. The CDR3 runs to 15 residues. CDR3 bases: TGTGCCAGCAGCTTAGTCAGCGAGGGAAGATCTGAAGCTTTCTTT. This encodes CASSLVSEGRSEAFF.

V and J are TRBV2 and TRBJ2-7, with 10 bases aligning to TRBD1. V lost 4 bases and J lost 5; bases outside the gene matches: 8. This CDR3 is built from 15 residues. Germline lookup yields CDR1 SNHLY and CDR2 FYNNEI. This CDR3 is CASSGPGTGVDEQYF. The CDR3 bases are TGTGCCAGCAGTGGACCCGGGACAGGGGTCGACGAGCAGTACTTC. The variable domain in full, completed from reference TRBV2 and TRBJ2-7, reads EPEVTQTPSHQVTQMGQEVILRCVPISNHLYFYWYRQILGQKVEFLVSFYNNEISEKSEIFDDQFSVERPDGSNFTLKIRSTKLEDSAMYFCASSGPGTGVDEQYFGPGTRLTVT.